A single sample gave rise to the 21 T cell receptor beta chains below, sequenced in a study of vaccination and CD4 T cells after COVID-19 (dated by TCRdb to about 2022). To prepare the library, PCR was applied. The data were produced on an Illumina iSeq 100. At the Johns Hopkins FTIC core, DNA from the cultured CD4+ T cells underwent TCR sequencing with the Oncomine TCR Beta short-read assay. TCRdb redid the processing of the public reads, applying fastp at Q25 and MiXCR, and retained in-frame beta chains. Each entry is one CDR3 protein sequence, shown with its most common DNA and genes. Across this sample there are 13,000 to 15,000 distinct CDR3 sequences, with 48% seen only once. The ten top clones hold around 14% of the sample. The intended sense of this specimen's treatment or condition label: roughly ten-day PBMC culture with coronavirus spike peptide pools or control peptides (ViraFEST assay).

These receptors have no identified antigens. The sequenced sample consisted of CD4+ T cells from blood, cultured in vitro. The source is a human donor who had recovered from COVID-19.

This clonotype was recorded a few times. The chain has TRBV7-2 and TRBJ1-1; D is ambiguous. Looked up from germline, CDR1 is SGHTA and CDR2 is FQGNSA. Between the trimmed V and J ends, which lost 7 bases and 5 bases, there was a span of 17 bases. This CDR3 is built from 14 residues. The CDR3 spells CASKLKSAGTEAFF. CDR3 DNA: TGTGCCAGCAAGCTTAAGTCGGCGGGGACTGAAGCTTTCTTT.

The J gene is TRBJ2-1, the V gene TRBV18, with D perhaps being TRBD1 or TRBD2 (5 bases each). The CDR3 sequence is 15 residues long. Looked up from germline, CDR1 is KGHSH and CDR2 is LQKENI. Trimming cost V 6 bases and J 7 bases, with 19 bases left between them. The CDR3 coding sequence is TGTGCCAGCTCCCCCGGGACGGGACGCCTAAATGAGCAGTTCTTC. Residues: CASSPGTGRLNEQFF.

This clonotype turned up a few times. The gene calls are TRBV7-2 and TRBJ2-2; 7 positions match TRBD1. The ends lost 3 bases at V and 4 bases at J; junction bases unmatched: 5. This CDR3 comprises 15 residues. CDR1 is SGHTA and CDR2 is FQGNSA in the germline V gene. The CDR3 DNA sequence: TGTGCCAGCAGCTTTTTGACAGGGACCACCGGGGAGCTGTTTTTT. Protein sequence: CASSFLTGTTGELFF.

V usage is TRBV30 and J usage is TRBJ1-2; D remains ambiguous. Germline loops: CDR1 GTSNPN, CDR2 SVGIG (reference sequence). The CDR3 has 12 residues. The ends were cut back, 2 bases at V and 3 bases at J, with 7 bases in the middle. CDR3 residues: CAWSPYDYGYTF. CDR3 nucleotide sequence: TGTGCCTGGAGTCCCTACGACTATGGCTACACCTTC.

The chain's CDR3 is CASSIAVDYGYTF. The DNA for the CDR3 is TGTGCCAGTAGTATAGCGGTGGACTATGGCTACACCTTC. The V gene is TRBV19, the J gene TRBJ1-2; no definite D call. V was trimmed by 1 base and J by 3 bases, leaving 6 bases between them. The CDR3 loop spans 13 amino acids. CDR1 is LNHDA and CDR2 is SQIVND in the germline V gene (reference sequence).

The V and J genes are TRBV10-3 and TRBJ2-1, with D perhaps matching TRBD2 (6 bases). This CDR3 has 14 amino acids. Trimming cost V 6 bases and J 12 bases, with 21 bases left between them. Germline V lookup: CDR1 ENHRY, CDR2 SYGVKD. CDR3: CAISPTGELIPQFF. Here the CDR3 DNA reads TGTGCCATCAGCCCAACGGGGGAGCTCATTCCGCAGTTCTTC.

Only a few counts were recorded for this clonotype. The chain links TRBV7-9 to TRBJ2-7; 9 bases are a match to TRBD1. The CDR3 sequence is 17 residues long. Trimming cost V 1 base and J 0 bases; bases outside gene matches: 7. Germline CDR1 and CDR2: SEHNR and FQNEAQ (reference sequence). CDR3: CASSLDLPGQGSYEQYF. The CDR3 DNA reads TGTGCCAGCAGCTTAGACCTTCCGGGACAGGGCTCCTACGAGCAGTACTTC.

This chain links TRBV20-1 with TRBJ1-2; D remains ambiguous. Trimming stripped 0 bases from V and 6 bases from J, with 11 bases between. Germline CDR1 is DFQATT and CDR2 is SNEGSKA (reference sequence). This CDR3 has 13 residues. The CDR3 sequence is CSARDRAFDGYTF. The CDR3 coding sequence is TGCAGTGCTAGAGATCGGGCGTTTGATGGCTACACCTTC.

This clonotype was observed a handful of times. The CDR3 DNA sequence: TGTGCCACCAGTGATTCTGCGGGAGGAGGAAGAAATGAGCAGTTCTTC. This encodes CATSDSAGGGRNEQFF. The V and J genes are TRBV24-1 and TRBJ2-1, with 8 positions matching TRBD2. The junction had 9 bases not matched to a gene; V was cut back by 2 bases and J by 7 bases. Germline V gene sequence: CDR1 KGHDR, CDR2 SFDVKD. This CDR3 contains 16 residues.

The V gene is TRBV20-1, the J gene TRBJ1-1; D might be TRBD1 (5 bases). CDR3 length: 11 amino acids. Germline CDR1 DFQATT, CDR2 SNEGSKA (reference sequence). Deletions cut 5 bases from V and 8 bases from J, with 12 bases between. CDR3 loop: CSAYTGAEAFF. CDR3 nucleotide sequence: TGCAGTGCTTACACAGGTGCCGAAGCTTTCTTT.

The rearrangement uses TRBV6-1 and TRBJ1-1; D is unresolved. Germline CDR1 MNHNS, CDR2 SASEGT. Trimming pared 2 bases from V and 1 base from J, leaving 5 bases between. This CDR3 has 13 residues. The CDR3 nucleotides are TGTGCCAGCAGTGAAAAGAGGAACACTGAAGCTTTCTTT. This translates into CASSEKRNTEAFF.

This clonotype was seen more than once but under ten times. The CDR3 region has the DNA TGTGCCAGCAGCTTACAGAGGGCTGGTTACAATGAGCAGTTCTTC. This encodes CASSLQRAGYNEQFF. This chain links TRBV7-3 with TRBJ2-1, with a possible D match to TRBD2 (5 bases). V lost 2 bases to trimming and J lost 4 bases, with 12 bases between them. CDR3 length equals 15 residues. The germline CDR1 and CDR2 sequences are SGHTA and FQGTGA.

There are a few counts of this clonotype. The rearrangement joins TRBV2 to TRBJ2-2; 9 bases match TRBD1. This CDR3 is built from 14 residues. From germline, CDR1 is SNHLY and CDR2 FYNNEI. V lost 4 bases to trimming and J lost 7 bases; unmatched junction nucleotides: 4. Here the CDR3 DNA reads TGTGCCAGCAGTGGGACAGGGGCGGGCGGGGAGCTGTTTTTT. Translation gives CASSGTGAGGELFF.

The V gene is TRBV20-1, the J gene TRBJ1-1; D is unclear. Trimming pared 4 bases from V and 4 bases from J, leaving 16 bases between. The CDR3 loop spans 14 amino acids. From germline, CDR1 is DFQATT and CDR2 SNEGSKA (reference sequence). The CDR3 is CSATQAALVTEAFF. CDR3 in DNA: TGCAGTGCTACCCAGGCGGCGTTGGTCACTGAAGCTTTCTTT.

This chain joins TRBV6-1 and TRBJ1-1; 11 bases are a match to TRBD1. The CDR3 is made up of 14 amino acids. The J segment lost 5 bases and the V segment lost 5 bases, leaving 4 bases of the junction unmatched. Germline V lookup: CDR1 MNHNS, CDR2 SASEGT. The CDR3 protein is CASSRGTGGTEAFF. As DNA, the CDR3 is TGTGCCAGCAGTCGTGGGACAGGGGGTACTGAAGCTTTCTTT.

This clonotype was observed a handful of times. The CDR3 sequence is CASSTGNNRQPQHF. CDR3 DNA sequence: TGTGCCAGCAGTACCGGGAATAATAGACAGCCCCAGCATTTT. The rearrangement links TRBV28 to TRBJ1-5; D not resolved. With 5 bases removed from V and 7 bases from J, the gap between germline ends came to 15 bases. Germline V lookup: CDR1 MDHEN, CDR2 SYDVKM. The CDR3 consists of 14 residues.

The chain links TRBV10-3 to TRBJ2-1; no definite D call. The CDR3 covers 13 residues. The germline V gene has CDR1 ENHRY and CDR2 SYGVKD. Trimming shortened V by 3 bases and J by 12 bases, and 15 bases separated the two germline ends. The CDR3 sequence is CAISDQWGRWQFF. The CDR3 DNA reads as TGTGCCATCAGTGACCAATGGGGTCGATGGCAGTTCTTC.

The V gene is TRBV19, the J gene TRBJ2-7; no firm D call. This CDR3 is 12 amino acids long. Germline CDR1 and CDR2: LNHDA and SQIVND (reference sequence). V dropped 5 bases and J dropped 4 bases, with 9 bases sitting between them. The CDR3 DNA reads TGTGCCAGTAGTTCCCAGGAATACGAGCAGTACTTC. This translates into CASSSQEYEQYF.

This clonotype has more than one count but fewer than ten. The chain uses TRBV7-9 and TRBJ2-7, with D possibly called TRBD1 or TRBD2 (7 bases each). The CDR3 is 14 residues long. The V and J ends lost 5 bases and 2 bases respectively, with 13 bases between them. Germline V gene sequence: CDR1 SEHNR, CDR2 FQNEAQ (reference sequence). The CDR3, as DNA: TGTGCCAGCAGCCCAGGGGGGGGGACCTACGAGCAGTACTTC. Its translation is CASSPGGGTYEQYF.

The chain is built from TRBV20-1 and TRBJ2-7; tentatively, D is TRBD2 (6 bases). The V end was cut by 1 base, the J end by 6 bases, with 10 bases between. Germline V gene data show CDR1 as DFQATT and CDR2 as SNEGSKA (reference sequence). This CDR3 is built from 12 residues. CDR3 region: CSARGDGGEQYF. The DNA for the CDR3 is TGCAGTGCTAGAGGGGACGGGGGCGAGCAGTACTTC.

This rearrangement joins TRBV20-1 to TRBJ2-1; D is unclear. V was shortened by 6 bases and J by 0 bases, with 9 bases between the two germline ends. CDR3 length equals 13 residues. Germline V gene sequence: CDR1 DFQATT, CDR2 SNEGSKA (reference sequence). CDR3 region: CSASAVSYNEQFF. DNA of the CDR3: TGCAGTGCGTCAGCCGTCTCCTACAATGAGCAGTTCTTC.